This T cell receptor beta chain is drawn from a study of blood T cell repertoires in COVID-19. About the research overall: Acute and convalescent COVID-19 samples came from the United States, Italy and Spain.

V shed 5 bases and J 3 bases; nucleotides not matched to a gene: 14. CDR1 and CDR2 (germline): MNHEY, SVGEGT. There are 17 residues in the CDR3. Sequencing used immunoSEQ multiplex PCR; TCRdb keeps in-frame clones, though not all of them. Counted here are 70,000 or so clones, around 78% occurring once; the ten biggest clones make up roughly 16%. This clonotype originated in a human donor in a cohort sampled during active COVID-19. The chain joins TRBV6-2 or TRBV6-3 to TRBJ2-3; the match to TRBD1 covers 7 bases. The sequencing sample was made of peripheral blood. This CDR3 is CASSTPATGAQTDTQYF. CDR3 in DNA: TGTGCCAGCAGTACACCCGCAACAGGGGCCCAAACAGATACGCAGTATTTT.